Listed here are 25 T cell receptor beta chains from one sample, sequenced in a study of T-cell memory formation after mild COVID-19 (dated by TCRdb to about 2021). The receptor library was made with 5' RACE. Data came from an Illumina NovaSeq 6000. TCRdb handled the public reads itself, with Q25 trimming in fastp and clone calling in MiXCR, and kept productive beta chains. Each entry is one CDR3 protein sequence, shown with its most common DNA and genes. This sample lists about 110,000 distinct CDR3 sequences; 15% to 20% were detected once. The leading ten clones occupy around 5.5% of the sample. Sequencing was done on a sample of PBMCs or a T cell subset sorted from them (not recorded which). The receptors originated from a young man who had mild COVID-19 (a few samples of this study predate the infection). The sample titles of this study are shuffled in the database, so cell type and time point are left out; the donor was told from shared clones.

The CDR3 sequence: CASRPGDTDTQYF. The CDR3 coding sequence is TGCGCCAGCCGTCCAGGGGACACAGATACGCAGTATTTT. The rearrangement uses TRBV5-1 and TRBJ2-3, with a tentative D call TRBD1 (6 bases). This CDR3 has 13 residues. The ends were cut back, 7 bases at V and 2 bases at J, with 11 bases in the middle. Germline V gene sequence: CDR1 SGHRS, CDR2 YFSETQ.

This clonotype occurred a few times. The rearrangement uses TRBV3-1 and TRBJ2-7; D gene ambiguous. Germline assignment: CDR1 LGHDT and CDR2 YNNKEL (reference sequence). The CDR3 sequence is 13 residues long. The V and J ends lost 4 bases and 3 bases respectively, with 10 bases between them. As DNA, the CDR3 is TGTGCCAGCAGCCTGTCTGGGTTCTACGAGCAGTACTTC. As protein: CASSLSGFYEQYF.

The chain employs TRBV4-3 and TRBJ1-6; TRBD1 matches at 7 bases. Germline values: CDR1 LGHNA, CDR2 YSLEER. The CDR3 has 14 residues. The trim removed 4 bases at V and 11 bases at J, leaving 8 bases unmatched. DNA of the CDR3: TGCGCCAGCAGCCCCTTGGGACAGTTTACACCCCTCCACTTT. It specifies CASSPLGQFTPLHF.

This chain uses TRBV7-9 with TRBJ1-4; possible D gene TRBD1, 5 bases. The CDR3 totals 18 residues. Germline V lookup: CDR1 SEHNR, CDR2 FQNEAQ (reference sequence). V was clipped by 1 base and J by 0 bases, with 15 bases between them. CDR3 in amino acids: CASSLVGGEGTTNEKLFF. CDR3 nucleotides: TGTGCCAGCAGCTTAGTCGGGGGAGAGGGTACAACTAATGAAAAACTGTTTTTT.

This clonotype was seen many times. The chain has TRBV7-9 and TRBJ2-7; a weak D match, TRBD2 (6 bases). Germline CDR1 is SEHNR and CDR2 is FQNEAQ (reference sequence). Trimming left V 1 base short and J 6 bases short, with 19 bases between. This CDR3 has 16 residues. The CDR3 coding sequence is TGTGCCAGCAGCTTAGGGCCTGGTGGGGCGGGGAGCGAGCAGTACGTC. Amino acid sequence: CASSLGPGGAGSEQYV.

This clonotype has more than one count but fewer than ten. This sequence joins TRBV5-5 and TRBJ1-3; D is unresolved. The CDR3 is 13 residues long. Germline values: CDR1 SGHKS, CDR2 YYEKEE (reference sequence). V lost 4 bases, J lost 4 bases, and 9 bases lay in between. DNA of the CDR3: TGTGCCAGCAGCGTGGACCAAGGAAACACCATATATTTT. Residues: CASSVDQGNTIYF.

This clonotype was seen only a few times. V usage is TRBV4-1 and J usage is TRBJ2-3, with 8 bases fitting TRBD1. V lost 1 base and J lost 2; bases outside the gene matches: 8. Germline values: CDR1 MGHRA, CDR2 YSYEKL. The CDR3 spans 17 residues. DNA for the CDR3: TGCGCCAGCAGCCAAGTCGCAGGGGGCAAGGACACAGATACGCAGTATTTT. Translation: CASSQVAGGKDTDTQYF.

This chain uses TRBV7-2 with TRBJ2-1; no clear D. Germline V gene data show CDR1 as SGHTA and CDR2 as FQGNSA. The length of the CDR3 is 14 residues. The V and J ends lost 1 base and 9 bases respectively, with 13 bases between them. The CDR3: CASSLVGSRSEQFF. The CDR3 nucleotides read TGTGCCAGCAGCTTAGTGGGAAGCCGGAGTGAGCAGTTCTTC.

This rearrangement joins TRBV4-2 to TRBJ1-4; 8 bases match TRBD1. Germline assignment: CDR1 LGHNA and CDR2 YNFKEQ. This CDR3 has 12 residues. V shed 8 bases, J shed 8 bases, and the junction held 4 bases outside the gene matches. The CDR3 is CASRQGNEKLFF. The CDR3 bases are TGTGCCAGCCGACAGGGGAACGAAAAACTGTTTTTT.

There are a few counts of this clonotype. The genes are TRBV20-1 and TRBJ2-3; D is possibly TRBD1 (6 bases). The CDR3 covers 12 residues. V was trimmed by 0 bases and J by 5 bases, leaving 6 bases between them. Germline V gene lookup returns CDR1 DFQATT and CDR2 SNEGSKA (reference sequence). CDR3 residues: CSAREGGDTQYF. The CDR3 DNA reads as TGCAGTGCTAGAGAAGGGGGAGATACGCAGTATTTT.

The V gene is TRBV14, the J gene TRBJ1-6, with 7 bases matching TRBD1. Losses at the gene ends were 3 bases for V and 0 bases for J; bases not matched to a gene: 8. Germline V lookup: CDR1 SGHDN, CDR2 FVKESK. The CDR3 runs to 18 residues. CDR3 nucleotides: TGTGCCAGCAGCCATGGCTACTCAGGGGGCTCCTATAATTCACCCCTCCACTTT. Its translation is CASSHGYSGGSYNSPLHF.

CDR3 residues: CASSLDWYGYTF. CDR3 DNA sequence: TGTGCCAGCAGCCTCGACTGGTATGGCTACACCTTC. The chain uses TRBV12-3 or TRBV12-4 and TRBJ1-2; D gene ambiguous. CDR3 length equals 12 residues. V shed 6 bases and J shed 5 bases, with 10 bases lying between them.

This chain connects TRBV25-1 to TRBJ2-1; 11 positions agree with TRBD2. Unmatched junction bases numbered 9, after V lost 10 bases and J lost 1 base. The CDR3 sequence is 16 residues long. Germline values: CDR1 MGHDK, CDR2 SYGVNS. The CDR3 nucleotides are TGTGCCACCGACCGTCCTAGCGGGGGGTCCTACAATGAGCAGTTCTTC. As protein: CATDRPSGGSYNEQFF.

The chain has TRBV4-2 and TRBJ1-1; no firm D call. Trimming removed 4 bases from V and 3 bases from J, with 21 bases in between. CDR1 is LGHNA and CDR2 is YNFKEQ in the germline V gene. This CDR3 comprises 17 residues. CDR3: CASSRSGSATIYTEAFF. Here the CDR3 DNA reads TGTGCCAGCAGCCGAAGCGGATCAGCGACTATTTACACTGAAGCTTTCTTT.

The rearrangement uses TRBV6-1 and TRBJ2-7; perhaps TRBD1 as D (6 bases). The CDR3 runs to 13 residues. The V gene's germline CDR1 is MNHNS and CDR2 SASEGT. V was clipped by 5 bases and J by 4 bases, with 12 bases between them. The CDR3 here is CASSSRDTYEQYV. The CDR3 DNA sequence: TGTGCCAGCAGTTCCCGGGACACATACGAGCAGTACGTC.

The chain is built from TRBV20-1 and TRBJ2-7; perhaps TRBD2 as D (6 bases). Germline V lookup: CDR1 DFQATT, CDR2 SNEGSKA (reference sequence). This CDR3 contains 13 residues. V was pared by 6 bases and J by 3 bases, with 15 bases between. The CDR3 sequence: CSAAGPAFYEQYF. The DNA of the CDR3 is TGCAGTGCCGCGGGACCGGCCTTCTACGAGCAGTACTTC.

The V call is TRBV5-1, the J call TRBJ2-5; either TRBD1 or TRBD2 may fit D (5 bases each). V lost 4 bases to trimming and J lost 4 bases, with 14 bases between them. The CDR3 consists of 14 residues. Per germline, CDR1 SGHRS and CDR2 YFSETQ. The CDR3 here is CASSVGTTGETQYF. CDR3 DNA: TGCGCCAGCAGCGTTGGGACGACCGGAGAGACCCAGTACTTC.

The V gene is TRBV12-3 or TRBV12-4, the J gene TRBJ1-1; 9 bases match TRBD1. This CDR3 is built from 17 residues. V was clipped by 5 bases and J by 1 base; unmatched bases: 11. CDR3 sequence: CASSRPRQGVGNTEAFF. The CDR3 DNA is TGTGCCAGCAGTCGACCACGACAGGGGGTCGGGAACACTGAAGCTTTCTTT.

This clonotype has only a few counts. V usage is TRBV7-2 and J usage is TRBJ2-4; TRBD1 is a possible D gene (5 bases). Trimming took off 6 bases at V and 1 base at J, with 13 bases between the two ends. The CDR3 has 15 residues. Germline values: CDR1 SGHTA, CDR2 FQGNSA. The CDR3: CASSQGLSAKNIQYF. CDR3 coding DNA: TGTGCCAGCAGTCAGGGTCTTTCGGCCAAAAACATTCAGTACTTC.

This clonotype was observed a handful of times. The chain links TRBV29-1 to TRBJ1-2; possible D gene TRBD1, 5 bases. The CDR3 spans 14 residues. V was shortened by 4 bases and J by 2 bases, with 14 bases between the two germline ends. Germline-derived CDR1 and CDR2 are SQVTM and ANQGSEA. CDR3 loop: CSVARSWGNYGYTF. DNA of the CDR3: TGCAGCGTTGCCCGGTCCTGGGGGAACTATGGCTACACCTTC.

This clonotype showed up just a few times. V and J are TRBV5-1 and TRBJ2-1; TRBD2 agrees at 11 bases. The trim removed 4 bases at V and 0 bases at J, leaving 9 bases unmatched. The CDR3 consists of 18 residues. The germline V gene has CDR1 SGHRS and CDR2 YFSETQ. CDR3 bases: TGCGCCAGCAGCAGACCGGGACTAGCGGAACGCTCCTACAATGAGCAGTTCTTC. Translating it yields CASSRPGLAERSYNEQFF.

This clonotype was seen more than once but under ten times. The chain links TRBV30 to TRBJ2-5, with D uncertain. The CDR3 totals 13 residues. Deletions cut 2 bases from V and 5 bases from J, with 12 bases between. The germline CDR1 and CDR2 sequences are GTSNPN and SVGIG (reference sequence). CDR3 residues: CAWSSRVRETQYF. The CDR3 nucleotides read TGTGCCTGGAGTTCTAGGGTGCGGGAGACCCAGTACTTC.

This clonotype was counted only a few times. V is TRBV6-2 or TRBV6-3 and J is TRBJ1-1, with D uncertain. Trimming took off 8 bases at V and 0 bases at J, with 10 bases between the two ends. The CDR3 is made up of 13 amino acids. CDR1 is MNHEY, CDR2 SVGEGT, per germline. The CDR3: CASYRSLNTEAFF. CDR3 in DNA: TGTGCCAGCTATAGAAGTTTGAACACTGAAGCTTTCTTT.

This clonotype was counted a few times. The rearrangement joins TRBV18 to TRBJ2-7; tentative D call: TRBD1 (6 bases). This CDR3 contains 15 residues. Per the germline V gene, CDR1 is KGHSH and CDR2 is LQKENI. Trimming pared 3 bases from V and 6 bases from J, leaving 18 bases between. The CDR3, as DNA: TGTGCCAGCTCACCCCCCGCGACAGGCCAGGGCGAGCAGTACTTC. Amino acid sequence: CASSPPATGQGEQYF.

CDR3 DNA: TGCGCCAGCAGCTCCGGCAGCGGGGGGGCCGATGAGCAGTTCTTC. Its protein is CASSSGSGGADEQFF. The chain joins TRBV5-1 to TRBJ2-1; 10 positions agree with TRBD2. Germline CDR1 reads SGHRS; CDR2 reads YFSETQ. The CDR3 spans 15 residues. J was trimmed by 8 bases and V by 3 bases; bases with no gene match: 8.